The rows below give T cell receptor beta chains drawn from one sample of a study of cytomegalovirus exposure and HLA in healthy donors. Here immunoSEQ multiplex PCR was the method, and the copy in TCRdb shows in-frame clones only, minus some. The sample data list 150,000 to 200,000 clones. Material: PBMCs. The receptors shown here come from a young man in good health and CMV-seronegative. Each CDR3 is given with its conserved first and last residue. The D gene is left open where the match is weak.

CDR3: CASSTSGTGAGYTF
DNA: TGTGCCAGCAGCACGTCCGGGACAGGGGCTGGCTACACCTTC
length: 14
J: TRBJ1-2
D: TRBD1
V: TRBV7-8

CDR3: CASSFQGLAGTSDTQYF
DNA: TGTGCCAGCAGTTTCCAGGGACTAGCGGGAACGTCGGATACGCAGTATTTT
length: 17
J: TRBJ2-3
D: TRBD2
V: TRBV27

CDR3: CASSTNGQGGFGGELFF
DNA: TGCGCCAGCAGCACGAACGGACAGGGGGGTTTCGGCGGGGAGCTGTTTTTT
length: 17
J: TRBJ2-2
D: TRBD1
V: TRBV5-1

CDR3: CASSLGQGAGELFF
DNA: TGTGCCAGCAGCTTAGGGCAGGGCGCCGGGGAGCTGTTTTTT
length: 14
J: TRBJ2-2
D: .
V: TRBV11-3

CDR3: CASSNTGASTDTQYF
DNA: TGTGCCAGCAGTAACACAGGGGCCAGCACAGATACGCAGTATTTT
length: 15
J: TRBJ2-3
D: TRBD1
V: TRBV25-1

CDR3: CAISESTGGQGEKLFF
DNA: TGTGCCATCAGTGAGTCGACGGGGGGTCAGGGAGAAAAACTGTTTTTT
length: 16
J: TRBJ1-4
D: .
V: TRBV10-3

CDR3: CAISESGAGVGYTF
DNA: TGTGCCATCAGTGAGTCAGGGGCAGGGGTTGGCTACACCTTC
length: 14
J: TRBJ1-2
D: .
V: TRBV10-3

CDR3: CASSIWGKVAFF
DNA: TGTGCCAGCAGTATCTGGGGCAAGGTAGCTTTCTTT
length: 12
J: TRBJ1-1
D: .
V: TRBV28

CDR3: CASSLAFSGGDTEAFF
DNA: TGTGCCAGCAGCTTAGCGTTCAGCGGCGGGGACACTGAAGCTTTCTTT
length: 16
J: TRBJ1-1
D: .
V: TRBV11-3

CDR3: CASSPGTGTSPLHF
DNA: TGTGCCAGCAGTCCCGGGACAGGGACTTCACCCCTCCACTTT
length: 14
J: TRBJ1-6
D: TRBD1
V: TRBV2

CDR3: CSAKTWTEAFF
DNA: TGCAGTGCCAAGACATGGACTGAAGCTTTCTTT
length: 11
J: TRBJ1-1
D: .
V: TRBV20-1

CDR3: CASSRFGILSPLHF
DNA: TGTGCCAGCAGCCGCTTCGGTATTCTTTCACCCCTCCACTTT
length: 14
J: TRBJ1-6
D: .
V: TRBV13

CDR3: CASSPGDSSYNEQFF
DNA: TGTGCCAGCAGTCCAGGGGATAGCTCCTACAATGAGCAGTTCTTC
length: 15
J: TRBJ2-1
D: .
V: TRBV2

CDR3: CASNGGTGARIF
DNA: TGTGCCAGCAACGGGGGTACAGGGGCGCGGATCTTT
length: 12
J: TRBJ1-1
D: TRBD1
V: TRBV2

CDR3: CASSPDSGRATDTQYF
DNA: TGTGCCAGCAGCCCCGATAGCGGGAGAGCGACAGATACGCAGTATTTT
length: 16
J: TRBJ2-3
D: TRBD2
V: TRBV7-7

CDR3: CASSLGQANYGYTF
DNA: TGCGCCAGCAGCTTGGGACAGGCTAACTATGGCTACACCTTC
length: 14
J: TRBJ1-2
D: .
V: TRBV5-1

CDR3: CAWSVDRSPSHLNSPLHF
DNA: TGTGCCTGGAGTGTCGACAGGTCTCCCTCTCATCTTAATTCACCCCTCCACTTT
length: 18
J: TRBJ1-6
D: .
V: TRBV30

CDR3: CASSYRDRGEKLFF
DNA: TGTGCCAGCAGTTATAGGGACAGGGGTGAAAAACTGTTTTTT
length: 14
J: TRBJ1-4
D: TRBD1
V: TRBV6-5

CDR3: CASSYDDSIGELFF
DNA: TGTGCCAGCAGTTACGACGACAGCATCGGGGAGCTGTTTTTT
length: 14
J: TRBJ2-2
D: .
V: TRBV6-5

CDR3: CGLGLAGRALSETQYF
DNA: TGTGGACTTGGACTAGCGGGAAGGGCCCTCTCAGAGACCCAGTACTTC
length: 16
J: TRBJ2-5
D: TRBD2
V: TRBV28

CDR3: CASSLQDPGNTEAFF
DNA: TGTGCCAGCAGCTTACAGGATCCAGGGAACACTGAAGCTTTCTTT
length: 15
J: TRBJ1-1
D: .
V: TRBV7-9

CDR3: CAGSLTSGGPVRKNIQYF
DNA: TGTGCCGGAAGCTTGACTAGCGGGGGGCCGGTCCGCAAAAACATTCAGTACTTC
length: 18
J: TRBJ2-4
D: TRBD2
V: TRBV30